The next 26 T cell receptor beta chains were all read from a single sample in a study of cytomegalovirus exposure and HLA in healthy donors (dated 2017 in TCRdb). The library was obtained by the immunoSEQ multiplex PCR assay. Drawn from immuneACCESS, this table holds only the in-frame rearrangements with V and J called that TCRdb kept. Clones are partly lost; checked studies trace under half to an unresolved V gene and leave the rest unexplained. The sample yields 200,000 to 300,000 clones; approximately 87% were counted once. 2.6% of the sample is held by the ten biggest clonotypes. The sequenced sample consisted of PBMCs. Every receptor here comes from a man aged 18 to 35 in good health and CMV-seronegative.

This clone occurred a few times. The rearrangement joins TRBV27 to TRBJ1-2, with D perhaps matching TRBD1 (6 bases). Per the germline V gene, CDR1 is MNHEY and CDR2 is SMNVEV (reference sequence). The V end was cut by 4 bases, the J end by 3 bases, with 21 bases between. There are 17 residues in the CDR3. This CDR3 reads CASSSLSGGSLDYGYTF. The CDR3 region has the DNA TGTGCCAGCAGTTCCCTTTCGGGGGGCTCACTCGACTATGGCTACACCTTC.

CDR3 residues: CASSRDTQTPPFF. CDR3 sequence (DNA): TGTGCCAGCAGCCGGGACACACAAACCCCCCCGTTCTTC. This rearrangement joins TRBV11-3 to TRBJ2-1; TRBD1 is a possible D gene (6 bases). Germline CDR1 SGHNT, CDR2 YENEEA. The CDR3 has 13 amino acids. Trimming cost V 5 bases and J 15 bases, with 20 bases left between them.

This clone was detected a few times. V usage is TRBV20-1 and J usage is TRBJ2-5; D unclear. Germline CDR1 is DFQATT and CDR2 is SNEGSKA (reference sequence). V lost 6 bases and J lost 4, with 9 bases in between. The CDR3 covers 11 residues. The CDR3, as DNA: TGCAGTGCACCTATCGGAGAGACCCAGTACTTC. This sequence encodes CSAPIGETQYF.

The genes are TRBV20-1 and TRBJ1-5; no clear D gene. Looked up from germline, CDR1 is DFQATT and CDR2 is SNEGSKA (reference sequence). V was shortened by 1 base and J by 7 bases, with 5 bases between the two germline ends. This CDR3 has 11 amino acids. Written as DNA, the CDR3 is TGCAGTGCTAGAGGTCTACAGCCCCAGCATTTT. This gives the protein CSARGLQPQHF.

This chain connects TRBV12-2 to TRBJ2-7; the table's D call of TRBD2 was not tested on the DNA. TRBV12-2 is described as a pseudogene. This CDR3 spans 15 amino acids. The CDR3 region is CASRLPGLAGEEQYF. In nucleotides, the CDR3 is TGTGCAAGTCGCTTACCGGGACTAGCGGGGGAAGAGCAGTACTTC.

This clone was observed a single time. The V and J genes are TRBV5-1 and TRBJ1-2; D is possibly TRBD1 (6 bases). Germline V gene lookup returns CDR1 SGHRS and CDR2 YFSETQ. The CDR3 has 12 residues. Trimming cost V 4 bases and J 7 bases, with 11 bases left between them. CDR3 amino acids: CASSHGTSGYTF. In DNA, the CDR3 is TGCGCCAGCAGCCATGGGACATCTGGCTACACCTTC.

The chain couples TRBV5-6 to TRBJ2-3, with TRBD1 identical over 8 bases. With V trimmed by 4 bases and J by 5 bases, 12 bases remained unmatched. CDR3 length: 16 amino acids. In germline, CDR1 is SGHDT, CDR2 YYEEEE. The CDR3 protein is CASSGLPNRGKDTQYF. The CDR3 DNA sequence: TGTGCCAGCAGCGGGCTTCCAAACAGGGGGAAAGATACGCAGTATTTT.

The chain employs TRBV7-2 and TRBJ2-7; D is undetermined. Germline V lookup: CDR1 SGHTA, CDR2 FQGNSA. This CDR3 contains 13 residues. Trimming took off 2 bases at V and 3 bases at J, with 8 bases between the two ends. The CDR3 DNA is TGTGCCAGCAGCTTACCCGTTAGCTACGAGCAGTACTTC. Translating gives CASSLPVSYEQYF.

The chain joins TRBV6-4 to TRBJ2-7; 7 nucleotides match TRBD2. Germline V gives CDR1 MRHNA, CDR2 SNTAGT. V lost 6 bases and J lost 4; bases outside the gene matches: 15. The CDR3 length is 16 residues. CDR3 loop: CASSQLAGVGFYEQYF. The CDR3 coding sequence is TGTGCCAGCAGCCAACTCGCGGGAGTAGGTTTTTACGAGCAGTACTTC.

V is TRBV6-5 and J is TRBJ1-5, with 9 bases lining up with TRBD1. This CDR3 is 15 amino acids long. The ends lost 5 bases at V and 2 bases at J; junction bases unmatched: 4. CDR1 is MNHEY, CDR2 SVGAGI, per germline. CDR3 protein: CASSHRGLGNQPQHF. CDR3 DNA sequence: TGTGCCAGCAGTCACAGGGGGCTCGGCAATCAGCCCCAGCATTTT.

The chain employs TRBV5-6 and TRBJ1-1, with 7 positions matching TRBD1. CDR3 length equals 16 residues. V shed 0 bases, J shed 1 base, and the junction held 6 bases outside the gene matches. Germline V CDR1 and CDR2: SGHDT, YYEEEE. The CDR3 protein is CASSLANRGQNTEAFF. CDR3 coding DNA: TGTGCCAGCAGCTTGGCCAACAGGGGACAGAACACTGAAGCTTTCTTT.

The rearrangement uses TRBV7-2 and TRBJ1-5, with 8 bases that match TRBD1. CDR1 and CDR2 (germline): SGHTA, FQGNSA. J was trimmed by 0 bases and V by 5 bases; bases with no gene match: 3. The CDR3 runs to 15 residues. The CDR3 nucleotides are TGTGCCAGCAGCCCACAGGGGGGTAGCAATCAGCCCCAGCATTTT. Protein product: CASSPQGGSNQPQHF.

This clone was observed a handful of times. Here the CDR3 DNA reads TGTGCCAGTAGTATAGGAAGGACTAGCGGGAGAGGGGATACGCAGTATTTT. Protein sequence: CASSIGRTSGRGDTQYF. The chain carries TRBV19 and TRBJ2-3, with 13 bases lining up with TRBD2. The germline CDR1 and CDR2 sequences are LNHDA and SQIVND (reference sequence). The CDR3 is made up of 17 amino acids. V was clipped by 1 base and J by 6 bases; unmatched bases: 7.

This clone has just a few counts. This chain joins TRBV5-4 and TRBJ1-2; D gene ambiguous. Germline CDR1 reads SGHNT; CDR2 reads YYREEE (reference sequence). V shed 2 bases and J shed 3 bases, with 8 bases lying between them. The CDR3 consists of 13 residues. The CDR3 sequence is CASSLQADYGYTF. The DNA of the CDR3 is TGTGCCAGCAGCTTACAAGCGGACTATGGCTACACCTTC.

The sample holds one count of this clone. The chain is built from TRBV28 and TRBJ2-5; D gene ambiguous. The CDR3 length is 11 residues. Trimming removed 1 base from V and 9 bases from J, with 6 bases in between. The germline V gene encodes CDR1 MDHEN and CDR2 SYDVKM. CDR3 sequence (DNA): TGTGCCAGCAGTTTATCCGCGGCCCAGTACTTC. Translated, it gives CASSLSAAQYF.

The chain carries TRBV9 and TRBJ2-1; 9 bases agree with TRBD2. J gave up 3 bases and V 6 bases, and 7 bases lay outside the gene matches. The CDR3 extends over 15 amino acids. The germline V gene has CDR1 SGDLS and CDR2 YYNGEE. This CDR3 reads CASNPGTSLYNEQFF. Here the CDR3 DNA reads TGTGCCAGCAACCCCGGGACTAGCCTCTACAATGAGCAGTTCTTC.

This rearrangement joins TRBV11-2 to TRBJ1-3; 11 bases match TRBD1. The CDR3 covers 17 residues. J gave up 4 bases and V 5 bases, and 10 bases lay outside the gene matches. Germline assignment: CDR1 SGHAT and CDR2 FQNNGV. CDR3 amino acids: CASSRSGTGGLGNTIYF. DNA of the CDR3: TGTGCCAGCAGCCGCTCCGGGACAGGGGGACTCGGAAACACCATATATTTT.

This sequence joins TRBV7-9 and TRBJ1-2, with TRBD1 matching over 12 bases. V was clipped by 5 bases and J by 3 bases; unmatched bases: 4. The V gene's germline CDR1 is SEHNR and CDR2 FQNEAQ (reference sequence). CDR3 length equals 15 residues. CDR3 residues: CASSQGTGGDYGYTF. The CDR3 DNA reads as TGTGCCAGCAGCCAAGGGACAGGGGGCGACTATGGCTACACCTTC.

This chain connects TRBV7-2 to TRBJ2-1; 9 positions agree with TRBD1. V shed 2 bases and J 9 bases; nucleotides not matched to a gene: 11. Germline-derived CDR1 and CDR2 are SGHTA and FQGNSA. The CDR3 has 16 residues. CDR3 region: CASSLFSTGGRSEQFF. CDR3 nucleotide sequence: TGTGCCAGCAGCTTATTCTCGACAGGGGGGAGGAGTGAGCAGTTCTTC.

V and J are TRBV29-1 and TRBJ2-7; 7 bases line up with TRBD2. Trimming cost V 3 bases and J 3 bases; bases outside gene matches: 2. The CDR3 consists of 12 residues. Germline V gives CDR1 SQVTM, CDR2 ANQGSEA. The CDR3 region has the DNA TGCAGCGTTGATTGGGGGGGCTACGAGCAGTACTTC. Translation gives CSVDWGGYEQYF.

This rearrangement joins TRBV7-2 to TRBJ1-5, with 7 bases matching TRBD1. Germline V gene data show CDR1 as SGHTA and CDR2 as FQGNSA. Trimming removed 3 bases from V and 0 bases from J; junction bases left unmatched: 8. The CDR3 loop spans 17 amino acids. The CDR3: CASSFSGGTYSNQPQHF. CDR3 nucleotide sequence: TGTGCCAGCAGCTTCTCAGGGGGTACTTATAGCAATCAGCCCCAGCATTTT.

The rearrangement links TRBV10-2 to TRBJ2-1; D might be TRBD2 (5 bases). V lost 6 bases and J lost 4, with 10 bases in between. This CDR3 is built from 13 residues. CDR1 WSHSY and CDR2 SAAADI come from the germline V gene. CDR3 residues: CASRLDLYNEQFF. As DNA, the CDR3 is TGCGCCAGCAGATTGGACTTGTACAATGAGCAGTTCTTC.

The rearrangement links TRBV28 to TRBJ2-3; 8 bases agree with TRBD2. This CDR3 comprises 14 residues. Germline CDR1 is MDHEN and CDR2 is SYDVKM. The V segment lost 9 bases and the J segment 5 bases; nucleotides outside the gene matches: 10. The CDR3 coding sequence is TGTGCCAGTAGTCGTAGCGGGAAGGGAGATACGCAGTATTTT. This codes for CASSRSGKGDTQYF.

This clone was found once. V is TRBV2 and J is TRBJ2-7, with D unclear. Trimming removed 6 bases at V and 3 bases at J, with 6 bases between. The CDR3 loop spans 11 amino acids. Germline V gene sequence: CDR1 SNHLY, CDR2 FYNNEI. The DNA of the CDR3 is TGTGCCAGCAGGACTTACTACGAGCAGTACTTC. Translation: CASRTYYEQYF.

This clone was counted once. This sequence joins TRBV5-6 and TRBJ2-1; D not resolved. Germline loops: CDR1 SGHDT, CDR2 YYEEEE. This CDR3 is 14 amino acids long. The V gene lost 1 base and the J gene lost 4 bases, with 9 bases spanning the gap. CDR3 DNA sequence: TGTGCCAGCAGCTTGTCCGGCAGGTACAATGAGCAGTTCTTC. Translated: CASSLSGRYNEQFF.

This chain joins TRBV28 and TRBJ1-2; weak D call: TRBD1 (5 bases). The ends were cut back, 4 bases at V and 9 bases at J, with 15 bases in the middle. The CDR3 sequence is 13 residues long. Germline CDR1 reads MDHEN; CDR2 reads SYDVKM. CDR3: CASSYGQGRSYTF. The CDR3, as DNA: TGTGCCAGCAGTTACGGGCAGGGTAGGAGCTACACCTTC.